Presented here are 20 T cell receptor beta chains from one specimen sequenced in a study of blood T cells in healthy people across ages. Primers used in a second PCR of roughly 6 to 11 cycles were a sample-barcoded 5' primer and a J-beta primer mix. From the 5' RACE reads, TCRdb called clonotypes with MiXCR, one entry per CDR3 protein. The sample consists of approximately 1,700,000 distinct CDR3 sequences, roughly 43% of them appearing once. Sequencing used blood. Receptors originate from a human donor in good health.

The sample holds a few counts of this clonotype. CDR3 sequence (DNA): TGTGCCAGCAGTGAAGCTCCCGGGACGGGGGAGCAGTACTTC. Its translation: CASSEAPGTGEQYF. The gene calls are TRBV25-1 and TRBJ2-5; TRBD2 is a possible D gene (6 bases). CDR3 length equals 14 residues. Deletions cut 2 bases from V and 11 bases from J, with 18 bases between. Germline lookup yields CDR1 MGHDK and CDR2 SYGVNS.

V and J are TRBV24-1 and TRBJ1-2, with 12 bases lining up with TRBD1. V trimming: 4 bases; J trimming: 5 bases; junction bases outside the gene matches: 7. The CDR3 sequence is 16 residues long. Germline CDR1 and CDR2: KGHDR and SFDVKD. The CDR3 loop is CATSETGTGGFYGYTF. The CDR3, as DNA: TGTGCCACCAGTGAGACCGGGACAGGGGGCTTTTATGGCTACACCTTC.

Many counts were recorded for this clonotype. The CDR3 nucleotides read TGTGCCAGCAGCTTCACTGGATCCTACAATGAGCAGTTCTTC. It encodes CASSFTGSYNEQFF. V usage is TRBV5-5 and J usage is TRBJ2-1, with D hard to call. Per the germline V gene, CDR1 is SGHKS and CDR2 is YYEKEE (reference sequence). Trimming removed 2 bases from V and 1 base from J, with 7 bases in between. The CDR3 is made up of 14 amino acids.

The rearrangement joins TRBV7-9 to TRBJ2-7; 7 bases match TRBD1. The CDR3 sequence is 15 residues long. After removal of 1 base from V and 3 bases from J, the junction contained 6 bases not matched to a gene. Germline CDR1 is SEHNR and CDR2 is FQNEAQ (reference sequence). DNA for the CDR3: TGTGCCAGCAGCTTAGGCCGACAGGGCAACTACGAGCAGTACTTC. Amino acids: CASSLGRQGNYEQYF.

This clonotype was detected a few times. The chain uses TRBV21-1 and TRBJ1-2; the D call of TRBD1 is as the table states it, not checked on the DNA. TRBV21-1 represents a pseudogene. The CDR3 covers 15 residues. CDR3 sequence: CASSATGLINYGYTF. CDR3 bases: TGTGCCAGCAGCGCGACAGGGCTGATTAACTATGGCTACACCTTC.

Here the CDR3 reads CSARDYYRASQETQYF. CDR3 coding DNA: TGCAGTGCTAGAGATTATTACAGGGCCTCCCAAGAGACCCAGTACTTC. The rearrangement joins TRBV20-1 to TRBJ2-5, with D perhaps matching TRBD1 (6 bases). Per germline, CDR1 DFQATT and CDR2 SNEGSKA (reference sequence). The CDR3 sequence is 16 residues long. V was trimmed by 0 bases and J by 1 base, leaving 15 bases between them.

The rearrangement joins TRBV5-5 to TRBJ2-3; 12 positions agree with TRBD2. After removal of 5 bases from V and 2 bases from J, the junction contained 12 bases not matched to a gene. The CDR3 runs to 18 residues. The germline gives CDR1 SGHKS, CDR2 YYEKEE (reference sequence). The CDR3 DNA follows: TGTGCCAGCAGGTTACTAAGACTAGCGGGGGCTCTCACAGATACGCAGTATTTT. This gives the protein CASRLLRLAGALTDTQYF.

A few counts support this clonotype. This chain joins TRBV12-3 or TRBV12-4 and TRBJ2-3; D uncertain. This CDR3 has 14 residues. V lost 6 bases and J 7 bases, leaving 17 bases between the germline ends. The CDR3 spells CASSHKAVGNTQYF. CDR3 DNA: TGTGCCAGCAGCCATAAGGCGGTTGGAAATACGCAGTATTTT.

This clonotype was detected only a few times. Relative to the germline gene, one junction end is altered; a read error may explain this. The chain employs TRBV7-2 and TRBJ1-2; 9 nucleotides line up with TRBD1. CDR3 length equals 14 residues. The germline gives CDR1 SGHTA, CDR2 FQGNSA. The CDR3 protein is CVSSSDRGGYGYTF. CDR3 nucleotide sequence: TGTGTCAGCAGCTCGGACAGGGGCGGCTATGGCTACACCTTC. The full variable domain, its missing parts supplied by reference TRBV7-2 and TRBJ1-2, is GAGVSQSPSNKVTEKGKDVELRCDPISGHTALYWYRQSLGQGLEFLIYFQGNSAPDKSGLPSDRFSAERTGGSVSTLTIQRTQQEDSAVYLCVSSSDRGGYGYTFGSGTRLTVV.

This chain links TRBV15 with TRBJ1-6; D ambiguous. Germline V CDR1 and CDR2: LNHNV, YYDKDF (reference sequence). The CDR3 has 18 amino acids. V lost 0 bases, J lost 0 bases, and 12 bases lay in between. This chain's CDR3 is CATSRERRISSYNSPLHF. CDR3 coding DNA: TGTGCCACCAGCAGAGAGCGACGGATAAGCTCCTATAATTCACCCCTCCACTTT.

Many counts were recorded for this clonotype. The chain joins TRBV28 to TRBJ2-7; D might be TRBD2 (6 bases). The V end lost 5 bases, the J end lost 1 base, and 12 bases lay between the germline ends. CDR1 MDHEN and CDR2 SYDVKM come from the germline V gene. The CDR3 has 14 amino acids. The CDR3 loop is CASSTGGLSYEQYF. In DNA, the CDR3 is TGTGCCAGCAGTACCGGGGGTTTGTCCTACGAGCAGTACTTC.

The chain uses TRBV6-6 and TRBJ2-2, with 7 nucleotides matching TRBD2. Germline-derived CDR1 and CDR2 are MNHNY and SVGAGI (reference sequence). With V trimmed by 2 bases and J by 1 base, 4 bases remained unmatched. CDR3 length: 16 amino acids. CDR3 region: CASSYILAVNTGELFF. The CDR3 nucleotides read TGTGCCAGCAGTTACATCCTAGCGGTGAACACCGGGGAGCTGTTTTTT.

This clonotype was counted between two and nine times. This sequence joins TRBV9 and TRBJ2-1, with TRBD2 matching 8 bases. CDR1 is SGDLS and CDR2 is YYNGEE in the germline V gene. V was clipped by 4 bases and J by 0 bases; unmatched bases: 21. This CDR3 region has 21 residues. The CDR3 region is CASSTGRGGTSYASSYNEQFF. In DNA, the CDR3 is TGTGCCAGCAGCACGGGAAGGGGGGGGACTAGTTATGCCTCCTCCTACAATGAGCAGTTCTTC.

The CDR3 sequence: CASSTRQGVTQNTQYF. The CDR3 nucleotides read TGTGCCAGCAGCACTAGACAGGGGGTAACGCAAAATACGCAGTATTTT. The chain couples TRBV4-2 to TRBJ2-3; 9 bases agree with TRBD1. The CDR3 runs 16 residues. Germline CDR1 LGHNA, CDR2 YNFKEQ. V was pared by 5 bases and J by 7 bases, with 13 bases of the junction left unmatched.

DNA of the CDR3: TGCGCCAGCAGCCAAAATAACAGGGATCAAGAGACCCAGTACTTC. It yields the protein CASSQNNRDQETQYF. The chain employs TRBV4-1 and TRBJ2-5; TRBD1 might be the D (6 bases). V shed 2 bases and J shed 2 bases, with 12 bases lying between them. The CDR3 covers 15 residues. The germline V gene encodes CDR1 MGHRA and CDR2 YSYEKL.

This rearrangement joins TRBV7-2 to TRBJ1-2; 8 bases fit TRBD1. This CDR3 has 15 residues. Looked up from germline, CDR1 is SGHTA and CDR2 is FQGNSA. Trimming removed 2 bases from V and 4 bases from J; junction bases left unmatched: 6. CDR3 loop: CASSLTGQGSYGYTF. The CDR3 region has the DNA TGTGCCAGCAGCTTAACTGGACAGGGAAGCTATGGCTACACCTTC.

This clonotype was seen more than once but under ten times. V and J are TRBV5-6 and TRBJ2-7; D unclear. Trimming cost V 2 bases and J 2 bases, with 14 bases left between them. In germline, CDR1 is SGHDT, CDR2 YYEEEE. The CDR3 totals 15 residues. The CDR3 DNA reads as TGTGCCAGCAGCTTAAGTGGTGCGTATCCCTACGAGCAGTACTTC. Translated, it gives CASSLSGAYPYEQYF.

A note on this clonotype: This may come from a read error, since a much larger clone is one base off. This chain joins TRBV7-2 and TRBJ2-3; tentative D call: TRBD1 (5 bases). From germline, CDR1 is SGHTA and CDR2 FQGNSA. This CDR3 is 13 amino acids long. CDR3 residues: CAGSLQVTDTQYF. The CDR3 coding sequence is TGTGCCGGCAGCTTACAGGTCACAGATACGCAGTATTTT.

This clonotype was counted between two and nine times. For the CDR3, the DNA is TGTGCCAGCAGCTTATGGCGGGGTAGCGAGCAAGAGACCCAGTACTTC. This sequence encodes CASSLWRGSEQETQYF. The chain employs TRBV11-2 and TRBJ2-5, with D possibly TRBD2 on 6 matching bases. From germline, CDR1 is SGHAT and CDR2 FQNNGV. Trimming shortened V by 2 bases and J by 2 bases, and 15 bases separated the two germline ends. The CDR3 is made up of 16 amino acids.

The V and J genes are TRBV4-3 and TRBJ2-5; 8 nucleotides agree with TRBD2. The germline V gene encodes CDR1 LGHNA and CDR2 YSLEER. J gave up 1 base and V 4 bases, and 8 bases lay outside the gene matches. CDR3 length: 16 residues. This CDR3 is CASSPLGAGAQETQYF. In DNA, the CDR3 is TGCGCCAGCAGCCCCCTGGGAGCGGGGGCCCAAGAGACCCAGTACTTC.